This T cell receptor (beta chain) was found in a study of shared clonotypes between healthy human individuals. Study-level information: Three CD4 naive, three CD4 memory, two CD8 naive and one CD8 memory plate were used per donor.

On this clone: What it recognizes is unknown.

With V trimmed by 3 bases and J by 8 bases, 5 bases remained unmatched. Germline-derived CDR1 and CDR2 are MDHEN and SYDVKM. The CDR3 runs to 14 residues. Investigators divided CD4+ cells into CD45RA+ naive and CD45RA-negative memory subsets. Measured with immunoSEQ multiplex PCR; TCRdb has only the in-frame clones, and not every one. This table has some 1 million clones, about 80% appearing once. Study-level findings and limits: All-four-donor shared clonotypes had higher generation probabilities than non-shared clonotypes did.

This chain connects TRBV28 to TRBJ1-2, with 11 positions matching TRBD1. The source of this sequence is a man aged 18 to 35 in good health. Source material: memory CD4+ T cells sorted from blood. Subset in this sample: CD45RA-negative fraction. CDR3 DNA sequence: TGTGCCAGCAGTTTGGACAGGGGGCGGTGGGGCTACACCTTC. Its translation is CASSLDRGRWGYTF.